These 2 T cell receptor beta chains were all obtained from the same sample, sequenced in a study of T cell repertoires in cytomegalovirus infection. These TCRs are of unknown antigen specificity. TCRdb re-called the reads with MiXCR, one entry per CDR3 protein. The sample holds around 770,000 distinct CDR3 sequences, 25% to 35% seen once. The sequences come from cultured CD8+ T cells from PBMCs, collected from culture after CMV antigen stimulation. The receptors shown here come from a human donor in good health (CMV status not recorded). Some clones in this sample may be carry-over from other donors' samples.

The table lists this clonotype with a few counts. The CDR3 loop reads CASSSLGRNEQFF. CDR3 in DNA: TGTGCCAGCAGCTCCCTCGGCCGTAATGAGCAGTTCTTC. The J gene is TRBJ2-1, the V gene TRBV7-9; D remains ambiguous. The CDR3 totals 13 residues. The V gene lost 4 bases and the J gene lost 7 bases, with 11 bases spanning the gap. Germline V lookup: CDR1 SEHNR, CDR2 FQNEAQ (reference sequence).

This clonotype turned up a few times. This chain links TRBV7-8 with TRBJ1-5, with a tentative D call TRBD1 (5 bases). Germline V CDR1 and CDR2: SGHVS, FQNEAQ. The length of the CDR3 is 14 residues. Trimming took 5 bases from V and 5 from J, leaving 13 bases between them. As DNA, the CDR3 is TGTGCCAGCAGCCTGGCAGGGAACGATCAGCCCCAGCATTTT. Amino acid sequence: CASSLAGNDQPQHF.